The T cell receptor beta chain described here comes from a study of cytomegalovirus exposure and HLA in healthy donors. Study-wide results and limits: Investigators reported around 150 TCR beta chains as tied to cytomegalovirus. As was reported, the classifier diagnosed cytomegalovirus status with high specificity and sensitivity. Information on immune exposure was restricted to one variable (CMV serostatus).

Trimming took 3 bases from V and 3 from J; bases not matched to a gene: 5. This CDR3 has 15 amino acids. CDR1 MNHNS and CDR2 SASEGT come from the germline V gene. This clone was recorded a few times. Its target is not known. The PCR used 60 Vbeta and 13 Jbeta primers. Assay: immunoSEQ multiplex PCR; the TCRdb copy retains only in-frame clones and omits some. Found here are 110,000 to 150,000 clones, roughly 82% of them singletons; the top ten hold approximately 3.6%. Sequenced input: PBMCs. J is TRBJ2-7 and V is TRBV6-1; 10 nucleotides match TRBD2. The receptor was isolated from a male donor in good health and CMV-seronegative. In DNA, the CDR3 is TGTGCCAGCAGTGACCCACTAGCGGGGCTCTACGAGCAGTACTTC. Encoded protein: CASSDPLAGLYEQYF.